These 3 T cell receptor beta chains came from one sample sequenced in a study of T cell repertoires in cytomegalovirus infection. These TCRs' antigens remain unknown. TCRdb re-derived calls from the reads in MiXCR, one entry per CDR3 protein. The table lists about 770,000 distinct CDR3 sequences, roughly 29% of them singletons. The specimen comprised cultured CD8+ T cells from PBMCs, sampled from culture after CMV antigen stimulation. These TCRs come from a human donor in good health (CMV status not recorded). Some clones in this sample may be carry-over from other donors' samples.

The V call is TRBV7-2, the J call TRBJ2-7; D call uncertain. The germline CDR1 and CDR2 sequences are SGHTA and FQGNSA. CDR3 size: 13 residues. V was pared by 6 bases and J by 1 base, with 10 bases between. CDR3 residues: CTSSPGPSYEQYF. CDR3 in DNA: TGTACCAGCAGTCCCGGACCATCCTACGAGCAGTACTTC. Using reference TRBV7-2 and TRBJ2-7 for the parts outside the CDR3, the full variable domain is GAGVSQSPSNKVTEKGKDVELRCDPISGHTALYWYRQSLGQGLEFLIYFQGNSAPDKSGLPSDRFSAERTGGSVSTLTIQRTQQEDSAVYLCTSSPGPSYEQYFGPGTRLTVT.

This clonotype showed up just once. This chain uses TRBV12-5 with TRBJ2-1, with 8 bases fitting TRBD2. J was trimmed by 6 bases and V by 7 bases; bases with no gene match: 11. CDR1 LGHNT and CDR2 FRNRAP come from the germline V gene. The CDR3 contains 15 residues. CDR3 sequence (DNA): TGTGCTAGTGTACCCCTGGAGCGGGGGACCAATGAGCAGTTCTTC. This translates into CASVPLERGTNEQFF.

V is TRBV6-2 or TRBV6-3 and J is TRBJ1-2; possible D gene TRBD1, 5 bases. V lost 7 bases to trimming and J lost 3 bases, with 12 bases between them. CDR1 is MNHEY and CDR2 is SVGEGT in the germline V gene. There are 13 residues in the CDR3. CDR3 nucleotides: TGTGCCAGCACAGGGAATGACGACTATGGCTACACCTTC. This encodes CASTGNDDYGYTF.